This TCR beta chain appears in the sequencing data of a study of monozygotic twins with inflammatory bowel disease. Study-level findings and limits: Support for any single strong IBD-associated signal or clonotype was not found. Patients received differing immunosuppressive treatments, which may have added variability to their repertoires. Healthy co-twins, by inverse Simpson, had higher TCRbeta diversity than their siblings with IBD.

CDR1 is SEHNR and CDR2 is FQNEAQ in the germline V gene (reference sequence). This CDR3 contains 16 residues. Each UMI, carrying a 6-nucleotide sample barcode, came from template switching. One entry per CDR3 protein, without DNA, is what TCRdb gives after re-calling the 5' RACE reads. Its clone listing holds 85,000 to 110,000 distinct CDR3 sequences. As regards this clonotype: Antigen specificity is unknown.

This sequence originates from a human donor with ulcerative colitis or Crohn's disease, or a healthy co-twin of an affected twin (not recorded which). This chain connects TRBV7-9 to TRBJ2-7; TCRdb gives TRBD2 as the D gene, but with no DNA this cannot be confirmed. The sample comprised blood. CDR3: CASSLATSGSVYEQYF.